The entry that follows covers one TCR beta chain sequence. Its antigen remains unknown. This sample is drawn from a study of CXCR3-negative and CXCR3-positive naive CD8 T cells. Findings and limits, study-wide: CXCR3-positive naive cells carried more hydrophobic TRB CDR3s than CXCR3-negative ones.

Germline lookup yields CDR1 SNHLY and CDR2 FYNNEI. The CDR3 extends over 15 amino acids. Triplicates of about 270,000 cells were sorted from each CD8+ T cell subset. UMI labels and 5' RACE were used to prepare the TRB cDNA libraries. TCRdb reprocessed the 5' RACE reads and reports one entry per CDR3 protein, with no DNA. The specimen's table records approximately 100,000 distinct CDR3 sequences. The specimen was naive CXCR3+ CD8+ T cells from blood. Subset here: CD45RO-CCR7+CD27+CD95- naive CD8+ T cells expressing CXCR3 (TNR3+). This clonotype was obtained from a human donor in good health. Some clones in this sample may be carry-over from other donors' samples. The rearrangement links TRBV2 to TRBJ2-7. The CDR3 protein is CASRERGVPAYEQYF. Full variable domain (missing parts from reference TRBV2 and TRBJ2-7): EPEVTQTPSHQVTQMGQEVILRCVPISNHLYFYWYRQILGQKVEFLVSFYNNEISEKSEIFDDQFSVERPDGSNFTLKIRSTKLEDSAMYFCASRERGVPAYEQYFGPGTRLTVT.